The entry below describes one TCR beta chain. Its antigen is still unknown. Qualities for individual bases were not recorded, and no much larger clone is one base off. Including cysteine and phenylalanine, the CDR3 has 16 amino acids. Only the CDR3 DNA stays, 48 bases, in frame from base 1. From the germline V gene, CDR1 is MGHRA and CDR2 is YSYEKL. V ends up 0 bases short and J 4 bases short, with an unmatched junction base count of 8. This sample is drawn from a study of T-cell memory formation after mild COVID-19 (dated by TCRdb to about 2021). With respect to the entire study: TCR sequence clusters from the two donors were largely donor specific. Longitudinal TCRalpha and TCRbeta repertoire sequencing tracked T-cell clones expanding and contracting after mild COVID-19 in a couple of donors. Two young, previously healthy adult volunteers, one female and one male, were included in the cohort. Summary of the overall study and its limitations: Clones that contracted from day 15 to 85 showed balanced CD4/CD8 phenotypes, whereas a second wave of clones that expanded from day 15 to 37 leaned towards CD4+. Contracting CD4+ clones appeared mostly in the CM and EM memory subsets, whereas CD8+ clones were enriched in EMRA. The second-wave clones that peaked on day 37 were not confirmed to be SARS-CoV-2 specific. Only a couple of mild cases were covered by the study, and larger cohorts that include severe cases with pre-infection samples were considered necessary. The detection of some responding clones in pre-infection memory suggests that pre-existing cross-reactive memory T cells joined the SARS-CoV-2 response.

TCRdb names Illumina NovaSeq 6000 as the instrument used. TCRalpha and TCRbeta cDNA libraries were constructed by 5'RACE with constant-segment primers, with sample barcodes and unique molecular identifiers being introduced. Trizol reagent was used to extract RNA from every sample. Library amplification was performed in two PCR steps, and a second sample barcode and Illumina TruSeq adapters were introduced in the second step. The libraries were sequenced on an Illumina NovaSeq using 2 x 150 bp paired-end reads. In the original analysis: With migec v1.2.7, reads were demultiplexed and then collapsed into UMI-guided consensus sequences. With mixcr v2.1.11, UMI consensuses were aligned to TRA and TRB V and J templates and assembled into clonotypes. A clonotype was counted as expanded or contracted only when both edgeR and NoisET called the clonotype significant, with the noise models trained on biological replicates. edgeR calls used a false discovery rate-adjusted p below 0.01 and a log2 fold-change threshold of 1. As an exploratory analysis of dynamics, max-normalized trajectories of the 1000 most abundant clonotypes were examined with PCA combined with hierarchical clustering. Each responding clone was given a CD4 or CD8 phenotype based on the CD4+ and CD8+ repertoires, which had been sequenced separately. The public reads were reprocessed in TCRdb via fastp at Q25 and MiXCR, keeping in-frame beta chains. CDR3 protein duplicates are merged, each entry listing the most common genes and DNA. The V and J calls were determined by TCRdb, not by the authors. Counted in this sample were roughly 580,000 distinct CDR3 sequences; approximately 19% of them appeared once. Jointly, the top ten make up approximately 12% of the sample.

Ficoll-Paque density gradient centrifugation was used to isolate PBMCs. The chain joins TRBV4-1 to TRBJ1-1, with 7 junctional bases fitting TRBD1. The TCR sequence derives from an adult woman who had mild COVID-19 (a few samples of this study predate the infection). The sample titles of this study are shuffled in the database, so cell type and time point are left out; the donor was told from shared clones. The sample comprised PBMCs or a T cell subset sorted from them (not recorded which). Read as DNA, the sequence is TGCGCCAGCAGCCAAGAACCCGACAGGGCGGTCACTGAAGCTTTCTTT. It translates as CASSQEPDRAVTEAFF.